A single TCR beta chain is shown here with its context. Its antigen is as yet unknown. The data are from a study of identical twins. The germline V and J ends were trimmed by 1 base and 5 bases, with 9 bases remaining between them. The CDR3 is 13 residues long. The germline V gene has CDR1 SGHTA and CDR2 FQGNSA. Study observations and caveats: Twins' surplus sharing was weaker for beta out-of-frame sequences. With abundant cord blood beta clonotypes, insertions were fewer; memory repertoires showed no such pattern.

Carrying unique molecular identifiers, the cDNA also gained a universal primer site through template switching. Each CDR3 protein gets one entry after TCRdb re-called the 5' RACE reads with MiXCR. This sample has 1.5 million to 2 million distinct CDR3 sequences, with about 32% found just once. The receptor was isolated from a newborn girl in good health. The chain links TRBV7-2 to TRBJ2-7; TRBD2 is a possible D gene (6 bases). Input material: cord blood. This CDR3 is CASSLEDYNEQYF. The CDR3 bases are TGTGCCAGCAGCTTAGAGGACTATAACGAGCAGTACTTC.